This is a list of T cell receptor beta chains from one sample in a study of control samples from healthy donors and cancer patients. Profiled with immunoSEQ multiplex PCR; TCRdb holds only in-frame clones, not every one. Found here are 110,000 or so clones, roughly nine tenths of them singletons; the top ten hold less than 40%. The sample was blood. The receptor set was obtained from a man aged 45-65 years in good health. CDR3s include the opening cysteine and the closing phenylalanine or tryptophan. A D gene is named only where the DNA matches it firmly. Size tells how often a clone was seen (once, few, many) or the class of an expanded clone, and some rows leave it out.

v_gene	abundance	j_gene	d_gene	CDR3nt	CDR3aa
TRBV30	NA	TRBJ1-1	TRBD1	TGTGCCTGGAGTGGAGACAGGGAGCGAGGGACTGAAGCTTTCTTT	CAWSGDRERGTEAFF
TRBV7-2	NA	TRBJ2-7	NA	TGTGCCAGCAGCTTAGTACAGGGATACGACGAGCAGTACTTC	CASSLVQGYDEQYF
TRBV10-3	NA	TRBJ2-3	TRBD1	TGTGCCATCAGTGAGTCGACAGGGGGGCCCCCGCAGTATTTT	CAISESTGGPPQYF
TRBV6-1	NA	TRBJ1-6	TRBD1	TGTGCCAGCAGTGAAGCAGTGGGACAGCCCCGAGCGCCCCTCCACTTT	CASSEAVGQPRAPLHF
TRBV5-1	NA	TRBJ1-4	NA	TGCGCCAGCAGCTTGGCCTCGTTTGCAACTAATGAAAAACTGTTTTTT	CASSLASFATNEKLFF
TRBV9	NA	TRBJ2-1	NA	TGTGCCAGCAGCCCCGGAACACAGGTTTACAATGAGCAGTTCTTC	CASSPGTQVYNEQFF
TRBV30	NA	TRBJ1-1	NA	TGTGCCTGGAGCCGGACAGTGAACACTGAAGCTTTCTTT	CAWSRTVNTEAFF
TRBV6-5	NA	TRBJ2-5	TRBD1	TGTGCCAGCAGTTACTCTGCAGGGGGCGTCTTAGAGACCCAGTACTTC	CASSYSAGGVLETQYF
TRBV5-1	NA	TRBJ2-6	NA	TGCGCCAGCAGCTCTGGGCCCACGCCCGGCGGAGGGGCCAACGTCCTGACTTTC	CASSSGPTPGGGANVLTF
TRBV5-5	NA	TRBJ2-7	NA	TGTGCCAGCAGCTTTTTTAACGGCGCCTACGAGCAGTACTTC	CASSFFNGAYEQYF
TRBV6-5	NA	TRBJ2-1	NA	TGTGCCAGCAGTCAGGGGAATGAGCAGTTCTTC	CASSQGNEQFF
TRBV2	few	TRBJ1-5	TRBD1	TGTGCCAGCAATGCCGGGACAGGAGTCAATCAGCCCCAGCATTTT	CASNAGTGVNQPQHF
TRBV2	NA	TRBJ1-2	NA	TGTGCCAGCAGGGGTTTCAGAGGTTATGGCTACACCTTC	CASRGFRGYGYTF
TRBV19	NA	TRBJ2-7	TRBD1	TGTGCCAGTAGCTGGACAGGGGAGGACGAGCAGTACTTC	CASSWTGEDEQYF
TRBV29-1	NA	TRBJ2-7	TRBD1	TGCAGCGTTGCAGTAGGGACAGGGGGCGCGGTGCAGTACTTC	CSVAVGTGGAVQYF
TRBV19	NA	TRBJ1-1	TRBD1	TGTGCCAGTAGTAGTACCAGGGGGCTTGGCACTGAAGCTTTCTTT	CASSSTRGLGTEAFF
TRBV30	once	TRBJ2-1	TRBD2	TGTGCCTGGTCCGGGACTAGCGGGGGGGCCGTCACACGCGAGCAGTTCTTC	CAWSGTSGGAVTREQFF
TRBV11-2	NA	TRBJ1-2	NA	TGTGCCAGCGTCGGGGTGGACTATGGCTACACCTTC	CASVGVDYGYTF
TRBV9	few	TRBJ2-7	NA	TGTGCCAGCAGCGTAGGGGGGACAAACCACTACGAGCAGTACTTC	CASSVGGTNHYEQYF
TRBV19	NA	TRBJ2-1	NA	TGTGCCAGTAGTCTTCCAGGTGCCTACAATGAGCAGTTCTTC	CASSLPGAYNEQFF
TRBV10-2	NA	TRBJ2-7	NA	TGCGCCAGCAGTGAGATAGGGAACGAGCAGTACTTC	CASSEIGNEQYF
TRBV29-1	NA	TRBJ2-7	TRBD2	TGCAGCGCTCGACTAGCAGATAGATCCTACGAGCAGTACTTC	CSARLADRSYEQYF
TRBV10-2	NA	TRBJ1-1	TRBD1	TGCGCCAGCAGGGGACAGGGGGCGGGTGAAGCTTTCTTT	CASRGQGAGEAFF